This T cell receptor (beta chain) was retrieved from a study of cytomegalovirus exposure and HLA in healthy donors. Remarks on this clone: Its target is unknown.

Study-level results: Across donors, presence/absence analyses took sequencing depth to be roughly uniform. Among CMV-associated TCR beta chains, most appeared HLA-restricted in a later analysis. Rare TCR sequences dominated, though some public TCRs recurred in many donors.

Germline V lookup: CDR1 SGDLS, CDR2 YYNGEE. This CDR3 has 14 amino acids. V lost 3 bases and J lost 7, with 13 bases in between. The PCR had 60 Vbeta and 13 Jbeta primers. Clones were sequenced by immunoSEQ multiplex PCR, and TCRdb holds only the in-frame ones, with some missing. The sample holds around 200,000 clones, roughly four fifths seen once. The specimen sequenced was PBMCs. The receptor comes from a woman in her 40s in good health and CMV-seronegative. The rearrangement joins TRBV9 to TRBJ1-4, with D perhaps TRBD1 (6 bases). CDR3 protein: CASSGEGEGEKLFF. The CDR3 nucleotides are TGTGCCAGCAGCGGTGAGGGGGAGGGTGAAAAACTGTTTTTT.